The text below deals with one TCR beta chain. Its antigen is currently unknown. The ends were cut back, 2 bases at V and 4 bases at J, with 4 bases in the middle. The CDR3 runs to 12 residues. In germline, CDR1 is SGHDT, CDR2 YYEEEE. Assay used: immunoSEQ multiplex PCR; TCRdb lists only in-frame clones, some missing. The sample lists approximately 140,000 clones, about 93% occurring once. The sample originates from a study of T cell responses to AZD1222 COVID-19 vaccine. The overall study: The study pooled second doses at about 4 or about 12 weeks. Overall study findings and caveats: Most donors were white British and more were female, and clonal diversity was possibly underestimated. Once two AZD1222 doses were given, Spike-specific TCR breadth and depth went up.

The TCR was taken from an adult in good health. The rearrangement links TRBV5-6 to TRBJ1-3; no clear D. The specimen was peripheral blood, collected on day 0 of AZD1222 vaccination. CDR3 in DNA: TGTGCCAGCAGCTTAGAAGGAAACACCATATATTTT. The encoded protein is CASSLEGNTIYF.